These 24 T cell receptor beta chains were sequenced from one sample in a study of siplizumab effects on memory and regulatory T cells. The table came from immunoSEQ multiplex PCR; TCRdb's copy has only in-frame clones and leaves some out. The sample shows 65,000 to 90,000 clones, 85% to 95% of them seen only once. The sequencing sample was made of CD8+ T cells sorted from blood. All receptors come from a human donor in good health.

In its sample, this clone was seen once. The chain recombines TRBV9 with TRBJ2-7; 9 bases are shared with TRBD1. CDR3 length equals 14 residues. Unmatched junction bases numbered 0, after V lost 0 bases and J lost 2 bases. The germline CDR1 and CDR2 sequences are SGDLS and YYNGEE. The CDR3 here is CASSVGDRAYEQYF. The CDR3 DNA reads TGTGCCAGCAGCGTAGGGGACAGGGCCTACGAGCAGTACTTC. Looking up the rest from reference TRBV9 and TRBJ2-7 gives the full variable domain: DSGVTQTPKHLITATGQRVTLRCSPRSGDLSVYWYQQSLDQGLQFLIQYYNGEERAKGNILERFSAQQFPDLHSELNLSSLELGDSALYFCASSVGDRAYEQYFGPGTRLTVT.

The chain carries TRBV6-6 and TRBJ1-1; TRBD1 might be the D (5 bases). Trimming shortened V by 8 bases and J by 0 bases, and 10 bases separated the two germline ends. This CDR3 has 13 amino acids. Looked up from germline, CDR1 is MNHNY and CDR2 is SVGAGI (reference sequence). The CDR3 DNA is TGTGCCAGCTGTGGGGGGATGAACACTGAAGCTTTCTTT. This sequence encodes CASCGGMNTEAFF.

The V gene is TRBV7-2, the J gene TRBJ1-1, with a weak D call TRBD1 (5 bases). This CDR3 region has 18 residues. The V gene lost 5 bases and the J gene lost 3 bases, with 25 bases spanning the gap. Germline V lookup: CDR1 SGHTA, CDR2 FQGNSA. This CDR3 reads CASSPVSGAPKMDTEAFF. In DNA form, the CDR3 reads TGTGCCAGCAGCCCTGTCTCCGGGGCGCCTAAAATGGACACTGAAGCTTTCTTT.

The genes are TRBV4-3 and TRBJ2-5; TRBD2 aligns across 9 bases. Trimming cost V 4 bases and J 2 bases; bases outside gene matches: 5. The CDR3 length is 15 residues. Per the germline V gene, CDR1 is LGHNA and CDR2 is YSLEER. The CDR3 sequence: CASSPSGGPQETQYF. In nucleotides, the CDR3 is TGCGCCAGCAGCCCCAGCGGGGGGCCGCAAGAGACCCAGTACTTC.

The chain links TRBV28 to TRBJ2-7; D is unresolved. The ends were cut back, 6 bases at V and 0 bases at J, with 6 bases in the middle. CDR1 and CDR2 from the germline V gene are MDHEN and SYDVKM. CDR3 length equals 12 residues. CDR3 residues: CASRHSSYEQYF. The CDR3 coding sequence is TGTGCCAGCAGACACAGCTCCTACGAGCAGTACTTC.

This clone came up once. The V and J genes are TRBV9 and TRBJ1-2; no reliable D call. V was pared by 1 base and J by 4 bases, with 14 bases between. Germline CDR1 and CDR2: SGDLS and YYNGEE. The CDR3 totals 15 residues. CDR3 amino acids: CASSVWSWGAYGYTF. Here the CDR3 DNA reads TGTGCCAGCAGCGTATGGTCTTGGGGTGCCTATGGCTACACCTTC.

This clone was counted once. This sequence joins TRBV6-5 and TRBJ2-7; 8 bases are a match to TRBD2. V lost 4 bases to trimming and J lost 5 bases; unmatched junction nucleotides: 13. This CDR3 is 16 amino acids long. CDR1 and CDR2 from the germline V gene are MNHEY and SVGAGI. Written as DNA, the CDR3 is TGTGCCAGCAGTTCTGGCCCCCCGGGGGGGCCAAACGAGCAGTACTTC. Translating gives CASSSGPPGGPNEQYF.

The chain combines TRBV9 with TRBJ2-5; D remains unclear. Trimming pared 0 bases from V and 5 bases from J, leaving 11 bases between. CDR3 length: 14 residues. Germline V CDR1 and CDR2: SGDLS, YYNGEE. The CDR3 spells CASSVADGRETQYF. In nucleotides, the CDR3 is TGTGCCAGCAGCGTAGCTGATGGGCGGGAGACCCAGTACTTC.

The V gene is TRBV11-2, the J gene TRBJ2-7; TRBD2 matches 11 bases. Germline CDR1 reads SGHAT; CDR2 reads FQNNGV. The length of the CDR3 is 15 residues. V shed 5 bases and J 0 bases; nucleotides not matched to a gene: 3. The CDR3 coding sequence is TGTGCCAGCAGCCTAGCGGGGGGTAGCTCCTACGAGCAGTACTTC. Amino acids: CASSLAGGSSYEQYF.

This chain joins TRBV5-8 and TRBJ2-7; D is uncertain. Trimming cost V 0 bases and J 4 bases, with 5 bases left between them. Looked up from germline, CDR1 is SGHTS and CDR2 is YDEGEE. The CDR3 is made up of 12 amino acids. The CDR3 DNA is TGTGCCAGCAGCTTGGAGAATTACGAGCAGTACTTC. It is translated as CASSLENYEQYF. Full variable domain (rest looked up from reference TRBV5-8 and TRBJ2-7): EAGVTQSPTHLIKTRGQQATLRCSPISGHTSVYWYQQALGLGLQFLLWYDEGEERNRGNFPPRFSGRQFPNYSSELNVNALELEDSALYLCASSLENYEQYFGPGTRLTVT.

V gene TRBV19 combines with J gene TRBJ1-2; perhaps TRBD1 as D (6 bases). Germline CDR1 reads LNHDA; CDR2 reads SQIVND (reference sequence). CDR3 size: 13 residues. V shed 6 bases and J shed 5 bases, with 13 bases lying between them. CDR3 coding DNA: TGTGCCAGTAGCCCTTCAGGGGTGTATGGCTACACCTTC. This gives the protein CASSPSGVYGYTF.

This clone was counted once. The chain joins TRBV6-6 to TRBJ2-2; TRBD2 agrees at 11 bases. Germline V gene data show CDR1 as MNHNY and CDR2 as SVGAGI (reference sequence). The CDR3 extends over 15 amino acids. Trimming took 7 bases from V and 3 from J; bases not matched to a gene: 4. The CDR3 nucleotides are TGTGCCAGCAACCAGGGACTAGCGGACACCGGGGAGCTGTTTTTT. Translating gives CASNQGLADTGELFF.

V gene TRBV7-3 combines with J gene TRBJ2-1, with D possibly being TRBD1 or TRBD2 (5 bases each). With 5 bases removed from V and 7 bases from J, the gap between germline ends came to 15 bases. Germline CDR1 SGHTA, CDR2 FQGTGA. The CDR3 totals 14 residues. CDR3 coding DNA: TGTGCCAGCAGCCCCTGGGACCGGGGAAATGAGCAGTTCTTC. Encoded protein: CASSPWDRGNEQFF.

V is TRBV2 and J is TRBJ2-7; 7 nucleotides match TRBD2. The germline CDR1 and CDR2 sequences are SNHLY and FYNNEI. Germline trimming cut 3 bases from V and 0 bases from J; bases unmatched to any gene: 5. This CDR3 has 15 amino acids. CDR3 in amino acids: CASSDRRGFSYEQYF. CDR3 bases: TGTGCCAGCAGTGATAGGCGGGGGTTCTCCTACGAGCAGTACTTC.

The rearrangement joins TRBV13 to TRBJ1-2, with D possibly being TRBD1 (6 bases). V lost 4 bases and J 3 bases, leaving 12 bases between the germline ends. The CDR3 runs 14 residues. From germline, CDR1 is PRHDT and CDR2 FYEKMQ (reference sequence). The CDR3 sequence is CASSSTGFDYGYTF. CDR3 sequence (DNA): TGTGCCAGCAGCTCCACAGGGTTCGACTATGGCTACACCTTC.

The chain joins TRBV5-6 to TRBJ2-7, with 8 nucleotides matching TRBD1. Germline lookup yields CDR1 SGHDT and CDR2 YYEEEE. This CDR3 has 13 residues. The junction had 5 bases not matched to a gene; V was cut back by 5 bases and J by 4 bases. CDR3 region: CASRGTGYYEQYF. CDR3 nucleotide sequence: TGTGCCAGCAGAGGGACAGGATATTACGAGCAGTACTTC.

This chain joins TRBV7-6 and TRBJ2-5; D may be TRBD2 (5 bases). This CDR3 contains 14 residues. The germline gives CDR1 SGHVS, CDR2 FNYEAQ. Trimming pared 4 bases from V and 11 bases from J, leaving 20 bases between. CDR3 coding DNA: TGTGCCAGCAGCTCGACGGGTGATTGGGGAGAGCAGTACTTC. Its translation: CASSSTGDWGEQYF.

The chain couples TRBV29-1 to TRBJ1-3; 7 bases match TRBD1. Trimming at V came to 5 bases and at J to 2 bases, leaving 6 bases not matched to a gene. The CDR3 has 14 amino acids. CDR1 SQVTM and CDR2 ANQGSEA come from the germline V gene. CDR3 in amino acids: CSVTQGMTGNTIYF. In nucleotides, the CDR3 is TGCAGCGTTACACAGGGGATGACTGGAAACACCATATATTTT.

In DNA, the CDR3 is TGCGCCAGCCGGACTAGCGGGGGGTTGGATACGCAGTATTTT. It is translated as CASRTSGGLDTQYF. The gene calls are TRBV10-2 and TRBJ2-3; the match to TRBD2 covers 14 bases. Looked up from germline, CDR1 is WSHSY and CDR2 is SAAADI. V lost 8 bases to trimming and J lost 6 bases; unmatched junction nucleotides: 4. The CDR3 totals 14 residues.

This chain connects TRBV7-3 to TRBJ2-2, with 11 positions matching TRBD2. This CDR3 is built from 15 residues. Germline CDR1 SGHTA, CDR2 FQGTGA. Losses at the gene ends were 5 bases for V and 7 bases for J; bases not matched to a gene: 6. CDR3 nucleotides: TGTGCCAGCAGCCCTACGGGACTAGCGGACGGGGAGCTGTTTTTT. Protein product: CASSPTGLADGELFF.

This sequence joins TRBV6-5 and TRBJ1-5; D call uncertain. Trimming shortened V by 8 bases and J by 3 bases, and 11 bases separated the two germline ends. This CDR3 is built from 13 residues. Per the germline V gene, CDR1 is MNHEY and CDR2 is SVGAGI. CDR3 sequence reads: CASQPQSNQPQHF. The DNA of the CDR3 is TGTGCCAGCCAACCGCAGTCCAATCAGCCCCAGCATTTT.

The V and J genes are TRBV27 and TRBJ1-1; D uncertain. The V and J ends lost 6 bases and 3 bases respectively, with 14 bases between them. The CDR3 runs 14 residues. CDR1 and CDR2 from the germline V gene are MNHEY and SMNVEV (reference sequence). The CDR3 DNA reads TGTGCCAGCAGCCCGGTCCCACTGGACACTGAAGCTTTCTTT. This translates into CASSPVPLDTEAFF.

For this clone: Additional DNA sequences in this sample encode the identical CDR3. This chain connects TRBV7-3 to TRBJ2-1; TRBD1 matches 8 bases. The CDR3 is 14 residues long. The V gene's germline CDR1 is SGHTA and CDR2 FQGTGA. V trimming: 3 bases; J trimming: 3 bases; junction bases outside the gene matches: 1. CDR3 region: CASSFGTGYNEQFF. CDR3 bases: TGTGCCAGCAGCTTTGGGACAGGCTACAATGAGCAGTTCTTC. Full variable domain (outside the CDR3, taken from reference TRBV7-3 and TRBJ2-1): GAGVSQTPSNKVTEKGKYVELRCDPISGHTALYWYRQSLGQGPEFLIYFQGTGAADDSGLPNDRFFAVRPEGSVSTLKIQRTERGDSAVYLCASSFGTGYNEQFFGPGTRLTVL.

The rearrangement uses TRBV5-1 and TRBJ2-1; D not resolved. The length of the CDR3 is 16 residues. Trimming pared 4 bases from V and 2 bases from J, leaving 16 bases between. Germline V gene lookup returns CDR1 SGHRS and CDR2 YFSETQ. DNA for the CDR3: TGCGCCAGCAGCCGCGACCGCAGCCCAGCCTACAATGAGCAGTTCTTC. It codes for CASSRDRSPAYNEQFF.